The next 2 T cell receptor beta chains were all read from a single sample in a study of neurological immune-mediated disorders. TCRdb processed the 5' RACE reads anew with MiXCR; each CDR3 protein has one entry. Here the sample spans 65,000 to 85,000 distinct CDR3 sequences, 2.5% to 4% being singletons. Sequencing was performed on PBMCs. The receptor set was obtained from a woman aged 45-65 years with multiple sclerosis.

The sample holds many counts of this clonotype. V usage is TRBV20-1 and J usage is TRBJ1-4, with D perhaps TRBD1 (6 bases). The V end was cut by 6 bases, the J end by 8 bases, with 19 bases between. The CDR3 extends over 14 amino acids. CDR1 is DFQATT, CDR2 SNEGSKA, per germline (reference sequence). The CDR3 DNA follows: TGCAGTGCCGAGCGTACCCCACAGGGAGAAAAACTGTTTTTT. Protein: CSAERTPQGEKLFF.

This clonotype was detected many times. The J gene is TRBJ2-3, the V gene TRBV15; 9 nucleotides align to TRBD2. From germline, CDR1 is LNHNV and CDR2 YYDKDF (reference sequence). The V segment lost 5 bases and the J segment 3 bases; nucleotides outside the gene matches: 9. The CDR3 spans 16 residues. This CDR3 is CATSARLAVKTDTQYF. The DNA for the CDR3 is TGTGCCACCAGCGCCCGACTAGCGGTTAAGACAGATACGCAGTATTTT.